This record concerns one T cell receptor beta chain sequence. The data originate from a study of a mutant IDH1 vaccine in newly diagnosed glioma. Time point reported: baseline, week 1 (first vaccination visit). The sample's treatment: pre-vaccination baseline after standard-of-care therapy. Each of the donors came in with new WHO grade 3 or 4 astrocytomas that were IDH1-mutant and ATRX-lost. CDR1 is SQVTM, CDR2 ANQGSEA, per germline. The CDR3 has 13 amino acids. V was trimmed by 6 bases and J by 5 bases, leaving 16 bases between them. Profiled with immunoSEQ multiplex PCR; TCRdb holds only in-frame clones, not every one. This table has just under 95,000 clones, 83% appearing once.

The chain employs TRBV29-1 and TRBJ1-2; a weak D match, TRBD1 (5 bases). The specimen comprised PBMCs, sampled from a glioma patient treated with radiotherapy, temozolomide or both. The receptor was derived from a woman aged 45-65 years with glioma. The CDR3: CSVRVGGGYGYTF. In nucleotides, the CDR3 is TGCAGCGTCCGAGTGGGGGGAGGGTATGGCTACACCTTC.